This T cell receptor (beta chain) was retrieved from a study of T cells in Graves' hyperthyroidism and ophthalmopathy. The source of the PBMCs was approximately 9.5 ml of fresh peripheral blood. V dropped 5 bases and J dropped 9; count of bases not matched to a gene: 12. Germline CDR1 and CDR2: PRHDT and FYEKMQ (reference sequence). The CDR3 loop spans 17 amino acids. This clonotype was observed a handful of times. Amplification of TCR beta CDR3 regions used RNA as the template. First-round RT-PCR targeting the TCR CDR3 was performed with the HTBI primer set. TCRdb re-derived calls from the multiplex PCR reads in MiXCR, one entry per CDR3 protein. The data hold 700,000 to 950,000 distinct CDR3 sequences, with just over 35% observed a single time.

This chain joins TRBV13 and TRBJ1-6; TRBD1 agrees at 11 bases. Sequenced material: blood. The TCR originated in a woman aged 40 to 50 with Graves' hyperthyroidism. CDR3 bases: TGTGCCAGCAGCCATCTTGGACAGGGGGCTTTTGCTTCACCCCTCCACTTT. Its protein is CASSHLGQGAFASPLHF.